This TCR beta chain was recovered during a study of regulatory T cells in long-lasting Graves disease. Study context: It was over 5 years of antithyroid drugs, with positive TSH receptor antibodies, that meant persistent Graves' disease. Study-level results: Newly diagnosed Graves' patients exceeded persistent ones in TCR diversity.

Arm-PCR of CDR3 regions with iRepertoire HTBI primers generated TCR beta libraries. Each CDR3 protein gets one entry after TCRdb re-called the multiplex PCR reads with MiXCR. Here the sample spans around 430,000 distinct CDR3 sequences, about 22% being singletons. Indicated time point: persistent/refractory GD, antithyroid drugs over 5 years with positive TRAb. PBMCs provided the RNA from which the TCR library was made. An endocrinology department in Xi'an, China, supplied the patients. With regard to this clonotype: Its specificity is not known.

The TCR originated in a female donor with Graves disease. The source material was peripheral blood mononuclear cells (PBMCs), sampled when the disease was refractory, from a patient treated with antithyroid drugs.

As DNA, the CDR3 is TGTGCCAGCAGTTCGCAGGGCGAGCGGGGGGGCCTTGAGCAGTTCTTC. Its translation: CASSSQGERGGLEQFF. This sequence joins TRBV28 and TRBJ2-1, with 10 nucleotides matching TRBD2. This CDR3 region has 16 residues. Germline V gene lookup returns CDR1 MDHEN and CDR2 SYDVKM. With 4 bases clipped from V and 9 bases from J, the junction kept 12 bases outside the gene matches.